Included here is one T cell receptor (beta chain) sequence, with context. Which antigen it targets is not known. No base quality information exists; no much larger clone differs at one position. The sample originates from a study of blood T cell repertoires in COVID-19 (dated by TCRdb to the early 2020s). Concerning the study at large: The collaborator samples originated in the United States, Italy and Spain and spanned the acute and convalescent phases of COVID-19. The prospective study material was composed of cDNA or gDNA derived from T cells, B-cell-depleted T cells, or PBMCs. Subjects who had been exposed to COVID-19, were actively infected with it, or had recovered from it provided the deeply sampled blood TCRbeta repertoires that made up the dataset. The repertoires were released in a freely available public database intended as a resource for research on the immune response to SARS-CoV-2. Samples were obtained from the ongoing ImmuneRACE study (first 160 participants) and from 1,200 or so subjects provided by 6 global collaborators. Nearly every sample came with metadata listing a de-identified subject ID, COVID-19 status, age in years and sex. HLA class I and class II types, where available, came from metadata supplied by the sample provider rather than from assay-based typing. Summary of the overall study and its limitations: Clinical and demographic metadata were provided uncurated, with the amount varying by source and participant.

TCRbeta CDR3 regions were amplified from genomic DNA by means of the immunoSEQ Assay, a bias-controlled multiplex PCR. As for how the authors treated the data: Nucleated cell counts per sample were estimated from amplification of reference gene primers within the assay. To quantify the absolute abundance of each unique TCRbeta CDR3 rearrangement, sequence reads were collapsed and filtered. For each sample, productive Simpson clonality was calculated as the square root of Simpson's diversity index across productive rearrangements. Not all clones reach the TCRdb copy of this immuneACCESS table, which keeps in-frame sequences only. Checked studies attribute under half of the gap to unresolved V genes and leave the rest unexplained. The V and J calls and the clone size are those of that table, but D and trimming were determined from the DNA. Here the sample has approximately 130,000 clones; approximately 85% occur a single time. The ten largest clones add up to roughly 4% of the sample.

Collaborating institutions collected whole blood in K2EDTA tubes following their own protocols. Collaborator samples were shipped for TCRbeta analysis as frozen whole blood, isolated PBMCs, or DNA extracted from either sample type. The sequence came from a human donor in a cohort sampled during active COVID-19. The sample taken for sequencing was peripheral blood.

CDR3 reads: CASPDRGEAFF. The DNA sequence reads TGTGCCAGCCCGGACAGGGGCGAAGCTTTCTTT. The chain is assembled from TRBV18 and TRBJ1-1; TRBD1 aligns with 9 central bases. Per the germline V gene, KGHSH is the CDR1 and LQKENI is the CDR2. The CDR3, from cysteine to phenylalanine, totals 11 residues. The kept DNA is CDR3 alone, 33 bases in frame from the first base. Trimming accounts for 8 bases at V and 8 bases at J, while the number of junction bases matched to no gene is 3.